The 5 T cell receptor beta chains below come from one sample, sequenced in a study of human T cells and chemical hapten exposure. TCRdb processed the RACE reads anew with MiXCR; each CDR3 protein has one entry. Of about 140,000 distinct CDR3 sequences in the sample, roughly 12% are singletons; the top ten hold about 1.3%. Specified time point: patch test 2, 6 weeks after DPC sensitization. Sample treatment: therapeutic diphenylcyclopropenone sensitization with weekly scalp DPC. Sample: whole blood, taken in connection with sensitization to the hapten diphenylcyclopropenone (DPC). Source of these receptors: a woman in her forties or fifties with alopecia areata. Some clones in this sample may be carry-over from other donors' samples.

The chain couples TRBV19 to TRBJ1-3; possibly TRBD1 for D (5 bases). The CDR3 consists of 16 residues. The V gene lost 5 bases and the J gene lost 3 bases, with 17 bases spanning the gap. Germline V gives CDR1 LNHDA, CDR2 SQIVND (reference sequence). Written as DNA, the CDR3 is TGTGCCAGTAGTTCTAGGGGCTTTACAGATGGAAACACCATATATTTT. It codes for CASSSRGFTDGNTIYF.

This clonotype occurred many times. The chain joins TRBV21-1 to TRBJ1-1. TRBV21-1 is described as a pseudogene. CDR3 size: 12 residues. CDR3 coding DNA: TGTGCCAGCAGCAAAGGTTTTACTGAAGCTTTCTTT. Its protein is CASSKGFTEAFF.

The chain recombines TRBV5-5 with TRBJ1-4; the match to TRBD1 covers 8 bases. The CDR3 extends over 17 amino acids. J was trimmed by 1 base and V by 1 base; bases with no gene match: 6. Germline V lookup: CDR1 SGHKS, CDR2 YYEKEE (reference sequence). CDR3 sequence reads: CASSLRGQGQTNEKLFF. The DNA for the CDR3 is TGTGCCAGCAGCTTGAGAGGACAGGGCCAAACTAATGAAAAACTGTTTTTT.

The rearrangement joins TRBV5-1 to TRBJ2-1; TRBD2 matches 13 bases. CDR1 and CDR2 (germline): SGHRS, YFSETQ. This CDR3 spans 16 amino acids. J gave up 1 base and V 3 bases, and 1 base lay outside the gene matches. CDR3 residues: CASSWTSGGSYNEQFF. CDR3 DNA sequence: TGCGCCAGCAGCTGGACTAGCGGGGGTTCCTACAATGAGCAGTTCTTC.

This clonotype was recorded once. V usage is TRBV18 and J usage is TRBJ1-3, with 9 bases aligning to TRBD1. The V and J ends lost 6 bases and 2 bases, in that order; junction bases with no gene match: 8. The CDR3 spans 16 residues. Germline V gene sequence: CDR1 KGHSH, CDR2 LQKENI. The CDR3 loop reads CASSYGQGSAGNTIYF. The DNA of the CDR3 is TGTGCCAGCTCTTACGGACAGGGGAGTGCTGGAAACACCATATATTTT.